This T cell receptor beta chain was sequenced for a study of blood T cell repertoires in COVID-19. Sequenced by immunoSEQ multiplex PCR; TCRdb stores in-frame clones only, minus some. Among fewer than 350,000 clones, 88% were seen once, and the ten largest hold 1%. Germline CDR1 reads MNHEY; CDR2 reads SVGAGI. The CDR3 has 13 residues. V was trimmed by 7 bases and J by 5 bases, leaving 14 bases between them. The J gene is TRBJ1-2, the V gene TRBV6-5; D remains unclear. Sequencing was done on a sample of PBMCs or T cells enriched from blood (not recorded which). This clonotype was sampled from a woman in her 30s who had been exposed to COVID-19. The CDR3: CASTTGGRYGYTF. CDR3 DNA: TGTGCCAGCACGACGGGCGGGAGGTATGGCTACACCTTC.